The rows below give T cell receptor beta chains drawn from one sample of a study of control samples from healthy donors and cancer patients. The assay was immunoSEQ multiplex PCR, and TCRdb's table has in-frame clones only and misses some. The sample yields about 130,000 clones, 85% to 95% seen once. The sequencing sample was made of PBMCs. The receptor set was obtained from a man aged 55 to 69 with colorectal cancer. Both conserved end residues are part of each CDR3. A D gene is named only where the DNA matches it firmly. Some rows have no size entry. The others give once, few or many, or a class for an expanded clone.

V gene	J gene	clone size	D gene	CDR3 DNA	CDR3 protein
TRBV5-1	TRBJ2-2	.	.	TGCGCCAGCAGCTTGGGTAGAGGAGGGGGACTGTTTTTT	CASSLGRGGGLFF
TRBV5-1	TRBJ1-1	.	TRBD1	TGCGCCAGCAGCTTGGCTACAGGGGTGAACACTGAAGCTTTCTTT	CASSLATGVNTEAFF
TRBV19	TRBJ2-3	.	.	TGTGCCAGTAGTTCGCTAGGTCAGAACACAGATACGCAGTATTTT	CASSSLGQNTDTQYF
TRBV5-1	TRBJ2-3	.	TRBD1	TGCGCCAGCAGCTTTGCAGGGGGCGCGGCAGATACGCAGTATTTT	CASSFAGGAADTQYF
TRBV7-9	TRBJ1-1	.	.	TGTGCCAGCAGATTACTAGGGGACACTGAAGCTTTCTTT	CASRLLGDTEAFF
TRBV10-1	TRBJ2-1	.	TRBD1	TGCGCCAGCAGTGGGACAGGGGGCGGGAATGAGCAGTTCTTC	CASSGTGGGNEQFF
TRBV21-1	TRBJ1-2	.	.	TGTGCCAGCAGCAAGGGGCCCTGCAATAACTATGGCTACACCTTC	CASSKGPCNNYGYTF
TRBV3-1/TRBV3-2	TRBJ1-4	.	.	TGTGCCAGCAGTAGGGGCGGGCCAGGGCGAAATGAAAAACTGTTTTTT	CASSRGGPGRNEKLFF
TRBV27	TRBJ1-5	.	TRBD1	TGTGCCAGCAGCAACTGGACAGGGGCTCTTAGCAATCAGCCCCAGCATTTT	CASSNWTGALSNQPQHF
TRBV5-4	TRBJ2-3	.	.	TGTGCCGCCTCAATAGGGAGCAGCACAGATACGCAGTATTTT	CAASIGSSTDTQYF
TRBV18	TRBJ1-4	.	TRBD1	TGTGCCAGCTCAACCGGACAGGGAGAAGGAAAACTGTTTTTT	CASSTGQGEGKLFF
TRBV28	TRBJ1-1	.	.	TGTGCCAGCAGCCTCCAATCCGTTGGTCGGGACACTGAAGCTTTCTTT	CASSLQSVGRDTEAFF
TRBV30	TRBJ2-3	once	TRBD1	TGTGCCTGGAGTGTGAGCTCAGGGGGATTCACAGATACGCAGTATTTT	CAWSVSSGGFTDTQYF
TRBV10-3	TRBJ2-5	.	TRBD1	TGTGCCATCAAGGGACAGAGCCAAGAGACCCAGTACTTC	CAIKGQSQETQYF
TRBV7-9	TRBJ1-1	.	.	TGTGCCAGCACCCCATGGGGGACTGAACGGGAAGCTTTCTTT	CASTPWGTEREAFF
TRBV5-5	TRBJ2-3	.	TRBD2	TGTGCCAGCTTCGGACTAGCGACAGATACGCAGTATTTT	CASFGLATDTQYF
TRBV28	TRBJ2-1	.	.	TGTGCCAGCAGTTTGGCCGGGGGCGGGGGACTTTGGAATGAGCAGTTCTTC	CASSLAGGGGLWNEQFF
TRBV9	TRBJ1-2	.	.	TGTGCCAGCAGCGTGGGGGCGAGGGGTGGGTACTATGGCTACACCTTC	CASSVGARGGYYGYTF
TRBV14	TRBJ1-3	.	TRBD1	TGTGCCAGCATGAGGACAGGGTATGACTCTGGAAACACCATATATTTT	CASMRTGYDSGNTIYF
TRBV6-6	TRBJ2-3	.	TRBD1	TGTGCCAGCAGTCGACAGGGGGCTAGCACAGATACGCAGTATTTT	CASSRQGASTDTQYF
TRBV3-1/TRBV3-2	TRBJ1-2	.	.	TGTGCCAGCAGCCAAGGCTCAGCGCGAACTAACTATGGCTACACCTTC	CASSQGSARTNYGYTF
TRBV7-9	TRBJ1-1	.	.	TGTGCCAGCAGCTTGGAATGGGGAACTGAAGCTTTCTTT	CASSLEWGTEAFF
TRBV25-1	TRBJ1-2	.	TRBD1	TGTGCCAGCAGTGGCCGGGACAGGGCCTCTCGGTATGGCTACACCTTC	CASSGRDRASRYGYTF
TRBV15	TRBJ2-7	.	.	TGTGCCACCAGCAGAGATACCCGATACGAGCAGTACTTC	CATSRDTRYEQYF
TRBV13	TRBJ2-7	.	.	TGTGCCAGCAGCTTTCAGGACGAGCAGTACTTC	CASSFQDEQYF
TRBV27	TRBJ1-6	.	.	TGTGCCAGCAGTTTAAGAGAGTATAATTCACCCCTCCACTTT	CASSLREYNSPLHF
TRBV5-1	TRBJ2-7	.	TRBD1	TGCGCCAGCAGGGCTGGACAGGGCTACGAGCAGTACTTC	CASRAGQGYEQYF
TRBV28	TRBJ2-5	.	.	TGTGCCCACAACACCCCGGCTCAAGAGACCCAGTACTTC	CAHNTPAQETQYF
TRBV30	TRBJ1-1	.	TRBD1	TGTGCCTGGAGTATGGGGACAGGGGGCACTGAAGCTTTCTTT	CAWSMGTGGTEAFF
TRBV18	TRBJ1-3	.	.	TGTGCCAGCTCACCCCGGGGTGGAAACACCATATATTTT	CASSPRGGNTIYF
TRBV3-1/TRBV3-2	TRBJ1-1	.	.	TGTGCCAGCAGCCAAGGGGGGGCGAACACTGAAGCTTTCTTT	CASSQGGANTEAFF
TRBV18	TRBJ2-3	few	.	TGTGCCAGCTCACGTGCGTCTAGCACAGATACGCAGTATTTT	CASSRASSTDTQYF
TRBV10-3	TRBJ2-3	.	TRBD1	TGTGCCATCACCAGGACAGGCGCCACAGATACGCAGTATTTT	CAITRTGATDTQYF
TRBV30	TRBJ2-4	.	.	TGTGCCTGGAGTGCCCCCCCCTATCGGGAGTTAGGCAAAAACATTCAGTACTTC	CAWSAPPYRELGKNIQYF
TRBV7-9	TRBJ2-7	.	TRBD2	TGTGCCAGCAGCGCCCCGACTAGCGGAACCTACGAGCAGTACTTC	CASSAPTSGTYEQYF
TRBV5-1	TRBJ2-3	.	TRBD1	TGCGCCAGCAGCTGGGACAGGGGGCAGGATACGCAGTATTTT	CASSWDRGQDTQYF